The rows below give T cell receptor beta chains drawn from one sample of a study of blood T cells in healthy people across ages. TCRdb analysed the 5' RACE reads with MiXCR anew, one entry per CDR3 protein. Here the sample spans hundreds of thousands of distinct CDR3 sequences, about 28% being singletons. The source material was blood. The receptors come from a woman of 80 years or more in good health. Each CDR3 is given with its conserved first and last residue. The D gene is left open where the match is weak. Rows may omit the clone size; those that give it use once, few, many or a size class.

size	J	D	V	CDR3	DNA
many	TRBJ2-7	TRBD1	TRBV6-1	CASGLPRSGQGEYEQYF	TGTGCCAGCGGTCTCCCCCGATCGGGACAGGGCGAATACGAGCAGTACTTC
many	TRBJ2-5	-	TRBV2	CASTWLAQGETQYF	TGTGCCAGCACCTGGCTTGCCCAGGGGGAGACCCAGTACTTC
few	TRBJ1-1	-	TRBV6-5	CASWDPNTEAFF	TGTGCCAGTTGGGATCCGAACACTGAAGCTTTCTTT
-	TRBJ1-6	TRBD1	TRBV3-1	CASSPGTAYNSPLHF	TGTGCCAGCAGCCCCGGGACAGCCTATAATTCACCCCTCCACTTT
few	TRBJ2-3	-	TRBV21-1	CASRRTRDRGPDTQYF	TGTGCCAGCAGAAGGACCCGGGACAGGGGGCCAGATACGCAGTATTTT
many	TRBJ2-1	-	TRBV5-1	CASSLDGIEKLQFF	TGCGCCAGCAGCTTGGACGGAATAGAGAAGTTGCAGTTCTTC
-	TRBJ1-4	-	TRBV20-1	CSAREVFNEKLFF	TGCAGTGCTAGAGAAGTGTTTAATGAAAAACTGTTTTTT
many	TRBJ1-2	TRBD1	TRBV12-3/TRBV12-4	CASSSPGTAFYGYTF	TGTGCCAGCAGCTCCCCCGGGACAGCCTTCTATGGCTACACCTTC
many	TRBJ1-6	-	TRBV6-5	CASTLDNRANSPLHF	TGTGCCAGCACTTTGGACAACCGGGCTAATTCACCCCTCCACTTT
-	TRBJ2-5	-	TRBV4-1	CASSQVRLGLQETQYF	TGCGCCAGCAGCCAAGTGCGGCTAGGGCTTCAAGAGACCCAGTACTTC
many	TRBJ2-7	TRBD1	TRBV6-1	CASRTGVPSYEQYF	TGTGCCAGCAGGACAGGGGTCCCCTCCTACGAGCAGTACTTC
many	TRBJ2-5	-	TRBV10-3	CAISESGYKETQYF	TGTGCCATCAGTGAGTCGGGGTATAAAGAGACCCAGTACTTC
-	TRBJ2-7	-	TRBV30	CACEVQTYEQYF	TGTGCCTGCGAGGTGCAAACCTACGAGCAGTACTTC
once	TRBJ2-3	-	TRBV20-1	CSARPPIRVDTQYF	TGCAGTGCTAGACCCCCGATAAGGGTAGATACGCAGTATTTT
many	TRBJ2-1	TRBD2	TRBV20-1	CSAPPGGHSSYNEQFF	TGCAGTGCCCCCCCGGGGGGGCATAGCTCCTACAATGAGCAGTTCTTC
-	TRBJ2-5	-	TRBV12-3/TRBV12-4	CAGSLATGGETQHF	TGTGCCGGCAGTTTAGCGACAGGTGGAGAGACCCAGCACTTC
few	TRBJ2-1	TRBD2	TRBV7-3	CASSLRAGGQDEQFF	TGTGCCAGCAGCTTAAGGGCGGGAGGGCAGGATGAGCAGTTCTTC
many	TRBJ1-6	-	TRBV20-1	CSASPGIHSPLHF	TGCAGTGCTAGTCCGGGAATTCATTCACCCCTCCACTTT
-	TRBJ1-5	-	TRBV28	CASSPYGLRGKSNQPQHF	TGTGCCAGCAGTCCCTATGGCCTCCGAGGGAAGAGCAATCAGCCCCAGCATTTT
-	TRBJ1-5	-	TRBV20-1	CSASYGVGNQPQHF	TGCAGTGCTAGCTATGGGGTTGGGAATCAGCCCCAGCATTTT
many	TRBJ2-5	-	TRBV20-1	CSAHRQRGVQETQYF	TGCAGTGCGCACCGACAAAGGGGGGTCCAAGAGACCCAGTACTTC
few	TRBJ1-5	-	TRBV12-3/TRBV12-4	CASSLSGASVYSNQPQHF	TGTGCCAGCAGTTTGAGCGGGGCGAGTGTTTATAGCAATCAGCCCCAGCATTTT
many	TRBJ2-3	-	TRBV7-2	CASSLGRRTDTQYF	TGTGCCAGCAGCTTAGGTCGCCGGACAGATACGCAGTATTTT
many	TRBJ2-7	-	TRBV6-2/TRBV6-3	CASNPGTNLIVYEQYF	TGTGCCAGCAATCCCGGGACGAACCTCATTGTTTACGAGCAGTACTTC
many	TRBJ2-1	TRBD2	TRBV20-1	CSARDGRGGQNEQFF	TGCAGTGCTAGAGATGGACGGGGGGGCCAAAATGAGCAGTTCTTC
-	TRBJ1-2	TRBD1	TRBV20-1	CSARDLGQGAGYTF	TGCAGTGCTAGAGATCTCGGCCAGGGGGCTGGCTACACCTTC